The following is a T cell receptor beta chain sequence with its context. In the study's own analysis: Estimated nucleated cell counts came from reference gene primer amplification. Some clones are missing from TCRdb's copy, which holds only in-frame ones; the method was immunoSEQ multiplex PCR. V, J and clone size derive from that table, while D and trimming were established from the DNA sequence. The sample has around 480,000 clones; about nine tenths are singletons. V was clipped by 11 bases and J by 1 base; unmatched bases: 0. This CDR3 spans 12 amino acids. Seattle patient enrollment occurred during active infection, with longitudinal follow-up thereafter. This specimen belongs to a study of blood T cell repertoires in COVID-19. Across the whole study: The United States, Italy and Spain provided the acute and convalescent COVID-19 samples. T cells, B-cell-depleted T cells, or PBMCs provided the cDNA or gDNA that served as material.

The sequence came from a woman in her forties or fifties with COVID-19, enrolled during active disease. Sequencing used peripheral blood. The rearrangement joins TRBV12-3 or TRBV12-4 to TRBJ2-2; 8 bases line up with TRBD1. CDR3 residues: CAGTGNTGELFF. The CDR3 DNA sequence: TGTGCCGGGACAGGGAACACCGGGGAGCTGTTTTTT.